The 2 T cell receptor beta chains presented below share a single source sample, sequenced in a study of CD8 T cells in ankylosing spondylitis. TCRdb called the 5' RACE reads again in MiXCR, with one record for every CDR3 protein. The sample lists 200,000 to 250,000 distinct CDR3 sequences; roughly 32% were seen once. The sequencing sample was made of blood, either unsorted or a sorted T cell fraction (not recorded which). The receptors derive from a male donor with ankylosing spondylitis or in good health (not recorded which).

The chain joins TRBV10-3 to TRBJ1-1; 9 bases are a match to TRBD1. Unmatched junction bases numbered 9, after V lost 8 bases and J lost 5 bases. This CDR3 is 14 amino acids long. Germline CDR1 reads ENHRY; CDR2 reads SYGVKD. CDR3 nucleotide sequence: TGTGCCATCCGGGACAGGGAGTCGGGGACTGAAGCTTTCTTT. It encodes CAIRDRESGTEAFF.

The CDR3 coding sequence is TGCAGTGCCCCAGCAAATAGCAATCAGCCCCAGCATTTT. This translates into CSAPANSNQPQHF. J is TRBJ1-5 and V is TRBV20-1; D ambiguous. Germline V gives CDR1 DFQATT, CDR2 SNEGSKA (reference sequence). Trimming removed 6 bases from V and 0 bases from J, with 9 bases in between. The CDR3 loop spans 13 amino acids.